This T cell receptor beta chain was captured in a study of graft-versus-host responses after intestinal transplantation. With respect to this clone: Its matching antigen is unknown.

Method: immunoSEQ multiplex PCR; TCRdb's copy keeps in-frame clones and lacks some. This sample has some 76,000 clones, with more than 75% found just once. Germline V gene data show CDR1 as MNHEY and CDR2 as SMNVEV (reference sequence). The length of the CDR3 is 15 residues. J gave up 0 bases and V 7 bases, and 4 bases lay outside the gene matches. The chain couples TRBV27 to TRBJ2-1; 9 bases fit TRBD2. This sequence originates from a human donor who was the organ donor for an intestinal transplant. The material was unstimulated CD8+ T cells sorted from spleen or lymph node cells, obtained before transplant. The CDR3 DNA reads TGTGCCAGCACCGCGGGGGGGCCCTCCTACAATGAGCAGTTCTTC. Translation: CASTAGGPSYNEQFF.